Sequencing of this T cell receptor (beta chain) was carried out in a study of blood T cell repertoires in COVID-19. Study as a whole: Italy, Spain and the United States were the sources of the convalescent and acute COVID-19 samples. T cells, B-cell-depleted T cells, or PBMCs provided the cDNA or gDNA that served as material.

As processed by the authors: How many nucleated cells were present was estimated from reference gene primer amplification. Method: immunoSEQ multiplex PCR; TCRdb's copy keeps in-frame clones and lacks some. V and J calls and clone size follow that table, whereas D and trimming were derived from the DNA. The sample lists some 140,000 clones, more than 65% occurring once. There are 12 residues in the CDR3. The clonotype comes from a man at least 80 years old with acute or convalescent COVID-19. The source material was peripheral blood. The rearrangement joins TRBV12-2 to TRBJ1-2. TRBV12-2 is recorded as a pseudogene. CDR3 sequence: CASRLNGGGYTF. Here the CDR3 DNA reads TGTGCAAGTCGCTTAAACGGAGGTGGCTACACCTTC.